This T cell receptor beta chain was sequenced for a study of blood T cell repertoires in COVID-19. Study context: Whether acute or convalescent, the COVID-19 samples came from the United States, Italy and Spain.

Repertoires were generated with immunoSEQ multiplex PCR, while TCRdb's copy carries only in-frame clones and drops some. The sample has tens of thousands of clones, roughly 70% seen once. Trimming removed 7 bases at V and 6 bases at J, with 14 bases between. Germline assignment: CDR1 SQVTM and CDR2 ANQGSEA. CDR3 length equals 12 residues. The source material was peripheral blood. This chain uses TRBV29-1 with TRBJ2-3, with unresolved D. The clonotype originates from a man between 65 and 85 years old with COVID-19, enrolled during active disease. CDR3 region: CSESRSLDTQYF. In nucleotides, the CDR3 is TGCAGCGAGTCCCGGTCCCTCGATACGCAGTATTTT.